This T cell receptor (beta chain) originates from a study of graft-versus-host responses after intestinal transplantation (dated by TCRdb to 2020 to 2022). Study-wide context: Multivisceral, liver-intestinal, or isolated intestinal transplants were received by the recipients. Every recipient was given anti-thymocyte globulin induction, followed by around three years of maintenance tacrolimus and steroids. After intestinal transplantation, graft-versus-host and host-versus-graft alloreactive T cell clones in the graft, circulation and bone marrow were tracked using bulk TCR-beta CDR3 sequencing. Alloreactive clones were identified by sequencing pre-transplant mixed lymphocyte reaction products and comparing these products with unstimulated pre-transplant donor and recipient T cells. A cohort of around 25 intestinal transplant recipients, including one retransplant, was enrolled, and a few patients lacking pretransplant specimens were excluded. A peak of at least 4% donor T cells among recipient peripheral blood mononuclear cells was the definition used for donor T cell macrochimerism. Instead of going to the commercial service, samples from a few later patients were sequenced in-house on an Illumina MiSeq and processed with MiXCR. General findings and caveats noted by the study authors: Early after transplant, declines in HvG clones were associated with peak levels of circulating GvH clones. Patients with donor T cell macrochimerism had high GvH to HvG T cell clonal ratios in their allografts. The conclusions were limited by the relatively low number and heterogeneity of the intestinal transplant patients. GvH clones were detected in recipient bone marrow, and some of these GvH clones were observed earlier in ileal mucosa or blood, consistent with an intestinal mucosal origin.

CDR1 and CDR2 (MDHEN, SYDVKM) derive from the germline V gene. At the junction V is shortened by 3 bases and J by 1 base, with 6 bases in between. From its cysteine to its phenylalanine, the CDR3 spans 13 amino acids. Of all the DNA, just the CDR3 is kept, 39 bases in frame from base 1. Blood samples were collected up to 4 times in the first month after transplant and then at least monthly when available. The method behind the library was the immunoSEQ multiplex PCR assay. High-throughput TCR-beta CDR3 sequencing of genomic DNA from most patients was performed by Adaptive Biotechnologies. As for how the authors treated the data: TCR sequencing data for over 15 patients were retrieved from Adaptive's ImmunoSEQ software; a few other patients were processed with MiXCR and VDJtools. CDR3 nucleotide sequences shared between donor and recipient were removed because the origin of such sequences could not be assigned. To be classed as alloreactive, a clone needed at least 2-fold expansion over unstimulated cells and a minimum CFSE-low frequency of 0.002% (template counts) or 0.001% (read counts). Clones detected in sequenced pre-transplant spleen, lymph node, or MLR CFSE-low populations of the donor or recipient were defined as mappable. The cumulative frequency of alloreactive clones was calculated as a percentage of all sequences, weighted by copy number. Here the immuneACCESS table is served through TCRdb, limited to in-frame sequences with V and J called. Missing clones are a known gap in these copies; in checked studies unresolved V genes cover under half, and the rest lacks a known reason. V, J and clone size were drawn from that table, and D and trimming were deduced from the DNA. The sample table shows some 45,000 clones, and roughly 90% are seen once. 3.5% to 5% of the sample rests with the top ten.

As to this clone: No antigen is known for it. No clone much larger than this one lies a single base away; base qualities are absent.

Sequenced here: PBMCs, sampled 524 days after transplant. The receptor was isolated from a human patient who received an intestinal transplant, so some T cells may come from the graft donor. This chain is built from TRBV28 and TRBJ1-1; no D segment can be confidently identified. The sequence in DNA is TGTGCCAGCAGTTTGGGGTGGAACACTGAAGCTTTCTTT. This encodes CASSLGWNTEAFF.